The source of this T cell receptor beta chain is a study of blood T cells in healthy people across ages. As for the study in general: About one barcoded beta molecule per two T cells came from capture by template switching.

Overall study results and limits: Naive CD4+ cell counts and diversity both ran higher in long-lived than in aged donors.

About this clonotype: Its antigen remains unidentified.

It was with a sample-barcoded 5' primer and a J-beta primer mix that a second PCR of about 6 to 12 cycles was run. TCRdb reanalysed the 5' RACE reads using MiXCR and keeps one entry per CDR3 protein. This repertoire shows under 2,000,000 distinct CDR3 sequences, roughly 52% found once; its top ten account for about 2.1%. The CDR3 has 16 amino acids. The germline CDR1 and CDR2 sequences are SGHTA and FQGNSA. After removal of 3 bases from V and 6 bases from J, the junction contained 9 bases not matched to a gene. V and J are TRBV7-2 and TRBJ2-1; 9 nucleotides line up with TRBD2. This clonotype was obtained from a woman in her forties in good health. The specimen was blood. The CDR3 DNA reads TGTGCCAGCAGCTTGCGTCAGCGGGGGGATCGCAATGAGCAGTTCTTC. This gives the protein CASSLRQRGDRNEQFF.